The rows below give T cell receptor beta chains drawn from one sample of a study of OX40 agonist ivuxolimab in advanced cancers. Some clones are missing from TCRdb's copy, which holds only in-frame ones; the method was immunoSEQ multiplex PCR. The data show around 76,000 clones, 87% seen once. The sample consisted of CD4+ or CD8+ T cells sorted from blood, taken in a trial of the OX40 agonist ivuxolimab. The receptors here all came from an adult with an advanced solid tumor such as melanoma, head and neck, liver or kidney cancer. CDR3s include the opening cysteine and the closing phenylalanine or tryptophan. D genes are given only for firm matches. Not all rows give a size; the values are once, few, many and, for expanded clones, a class.

>TRBJ2-7|.|TRBV29-1|.
CSVEVAATYEQYF
TGCAGCGTTGAAGTAGCTGCAACCTACGAGCAGTACTTC
>TRBJ1-4|once|TRBV27|.
CASSFGGRFEKLFF
TGTGCCAGCAGTTTCGGGGGAAGATTTGAAAAACTGTTTTTT
>TRBJ1-1|.|TRBV5-4|.
CASSFAGVTEAFF
TGTGCCAGCAGCTTCGCAGGGGTTACTGAAGCTTTCTTT
>TRBJ1-3|.|TRBV10-3|.
CAIMAASGNTIYF
TGTGCCATCATGGCCGCGTCCGGAAACACCATATATTTT
>TRBJ2-3|.|TRBV5-3|.
CAGCRGRSTDTQYF
TGTGCCGGATGTCGGGGGCGGAGCACAGATACGCAGTATTTT
>TRBJ2-2|.|TRBV7-2|.
CASSLNLAAGELFF
TGTGCCAGCAGCTTAAATCTAGCCGCCGGGGAGCTGTTTTTT
>TRBJ1-1|.|TRBV5-8|.
CASRRNLNTEAFF
TGTGCCAGCAGAAGGAACCTCAACACTGAAGCTTTCTTT
>TRBJ2-3|.|TRBV5-1|TRBD2
CASSWSGASTDTQYF
TGCGCCAGCAGCTGGAGCGGGGCTAGCACAGATACGCAGTATTTT
>TRBJ1-5|.|TRBV7-9|TRBD1
CASSLDRSNQPQHF
TGTGCCAGCAGCTTGGACAGGTCGAATCAGCCCCAGCATTTT
>TRBJ2-7|.|TRBV14|.
CASSQRGAYEQYF
TGTGCCAGCAGCCAGAGGGGGGCCTACGAGCAGTACTTC
>TRBJ1-2|.|TRBV5-1|.
CASSLGGGGLNYGYTF
TGCGCCAGCAGCTTGGGGGGCGGAGGGCTTAACTATGGCTACACCTTC
>TRBJ1-2|few|TRBV11-2|.
CASSLGANYGYTF
TGTGCCAGCAGCTTAGGGGCTAACTATGGCTACACCTTC
>TRBJ2-1|.|TRBV4-1|.
CASSQDQLREQFF
TGCGCCAGCAGCCAAGATCAATTGCGGGAGCAGTTCTTC